A selection of T cell receptor beta chains follows, all from one sample in a study of response to subunit inactivated influenza vaccine. Each CDR3 protein is one row after TCRdb ran MiXCR on the RT-PCR reads. The sample holds around 160,000 distinct CDR3 sequences, about a tenth seen once. The sequences come from non-naive T cells sorted from PBMCs, collected roughly 46 days after vaccination. These receptors all stem from a man aged 50 to 59 who received an inactivated influenza vaccine. Each CDR3 is given with its conserved first and last residue. Fields, in order: V gene, J gene, D gene, CDR3 length, clone size, CDR3 DNA, CDR3 protein. D genes are given only for firm matches. A clone size is listed for some rows: how often the clone was seen (once, few, many), or a class if it is expanded.

TRBV12-3/TRBV12-4	TRBJ2-3	TRBD2	17	many	TGTGCCAGCAGTCGTCTGGGGGCTAGCGGGGCCAGGGATACGCAGTATTTT	CASSRLGASGARDTQYF
TRBV7-8	TRBJ2-2	.	14	few	TGTGCCAGCAGCTCAAGCGACAGTATCAGGGAGCTGTTTTTT	CASSSSDSIRELFF
TRBV13	TRBJ1-5	.	16	few	TGTGCCAGCAGCTTAGGCCGCGTTGGAGCCACCGGGCCCCAGCATTTT	CASSLGRVGATGPQHF
TRBV20-1	TRBJ2-3	.	14	few	TGCAGTGCTAGCGGGAGAGTCGGACTGGATACGCAGTATTTT	CSASGRVGLDTQYF
TRBV20-1	TRBJ2-5	.	12	.	TGCAGTGCTAGGGGTGCCCAAGAGACCCAGTACTTC	CSARGAQETQYF
TRBV4-1	TRBJ2-3	.	15	few	TGCGCCAGCAGCCAAGAGTTTTTAGGGGGGCTGGGGCAGTATTTT	CASSQEFLGGLGQYF
TRBV6-1	TRBJ2-1	.	15	few	TGTGCCAGCAGCGCCGGGTCCCTCGGCTACAATGAGCAGTTCTTC	CASSAGSLGYNEQFF
TRBV5-1	TRBJ1-2	.	15	.	TGCGCCAGCAGCCACGCTGGGGGGGTTAACTATGGCTACACCTTC	CASSHAGGVNYGYTF
TRBV12-3/TRBV12-4	TRBJ2-5	TRBD2	14	many	TGTGCCAGCAGACCAGCGGGAGGGCGGGAGACCCAGTACTTC	CASRPAGGRETQYF
TRBV30	TRBJ1-4	.	14	few	TGTGCCTGGAGTGTAAAGGGGGGGGGTGAAAAACTGTTTTTT	CAWSVKGGGEKLFF
TRBV7-2	TRBJ1-3	.	14	once	TGTGCCAGCAGCTATGGAAACTCTGGAAACACCATATATTTT	CASSYGNSGNTIYF
TRBV12-3/TRBV12-4	TRBJ2-1	.	15	many	TGTGCCAGCAGTTCCCAGGGCCCCCGGTACAATGAGCAGTTCTTC	CASSSQGPRYNEQFF
TRBV5-5	TRBJ1-5	.	16	.	TGTGCCAGCAGCTTGGCCCCAACACGGACGAATCAGCCCCAGCATTTT	CASSLAPTRTNQPQHF
TRBV6-2/TRBV6-3	TRBJ2-7	.	18	.	TGTGCCAGCAGTTATAGAGCCGCAACACCGGGACTTTACTACGAGCAGTACTTC	CASSYRAATPGLYYEQYF
TRBV7-2	TRBJ2-7	TRBD2	15	few	TGTGCCAGCAGCTTTGGTAGCGGGGAAAACTACGAGCAGTACTTC	CASSFGSGENYEQYF
TRBV4-3	TRBJ1-5	.	14	once	TGCGCCAGCAGCCAAGATGGGGCTAATCAGCCCCAGCATTTT	CASSQDGANQPQHF
TRBV7-9	TRBJ1-1	.	14	.	TGTGCCAGCAGCTTCCCAGGGGCTAACACTGAAGCTTTCTTT	CASSFPGANTEAFF
TRBV20-1	TRBJ2-1	.	16	few	TGCAGTGCTAGAGTTCGTCGTATGGGCGGGGACAATGAGCAGTTCTTC	CSARVRRMGGDNEQFF
TRBV20-1	TRBJ2-1	TRBD2	17	few	TGCAGTGCTACACTCCCGGTGGGAGCGGGAGTCTACAATGAGCAGTTCTTC	CSATLPVGAGVYNEQFF
TRBV6-1	TRBJ2-2	.	13	.	TGTGCCAGCAGGACCCGGGGTACCGGGGAGCTGTTTTTT	CASRTRGTGELFF
TRBV11-2	TRBJ2-5	TRBD1	14	few	TGTGCCAGCAGCGCCGACAGGGGGCGAGAGACCCAGTACTTC	CASSADRGRETQYF
TRBV3-1	TRBJ1-3	.	15	.	TGTGCCAGCAGCCAGGCACAGGTCTCTGGAAACACCATATATTTT	CASSQAQVSGNTIYF
TRBV4-3	TRBJ2-7	TRBD2	13	.	TGCGCCAGCAGCCCCGGGACTACTTTCGAGCAGTACTTC	CASSPGTTFEQYF
TRBV5-1	TRBJ2-7	TRBD1	15	.	TGCGCCAGCAGCTTGACGGGACAGGGCTCCTACGAGCAGTACTTC	CASSLTGQGSYEQYF
TRBV20-1	TRBJ2-7	.	13	many	TGCAGTGCTGCCATCAGAGGTCCTTACGAGCAGTACTTC	CSAAIRGPYEQYF
TRBV6-1	TRBJ1-1	.	14	.	TGTGCCAGCAGTCCCCAGACAGGAGACACTGAAGCTTTCTTT	CASSPQTGDTEAFF
TRBV28	TRBJ2-7	TRBD1	15	few	TGTGCCAGCAGAGGTGGGACAGGGGCTGCCTACGAGCAGTACTTC	CASRGGTGAAYEQYF
TRBV11-3	TRBJ2-3	.	13	.	TGTGCCAGCAGCTTAGGTCCGGAGGATACGCAGTATTTT	CASSLGPEDTQYF
TRBV5-1	TRBJ2-2	.	15	many	TGCGCCAGCAGCTTGGTTGGTTCGAACACCGGGGAGCTGTTTTTT	CASSLVGSNTGELFF
TRBV27	TRBJ2-7	.	14	many	TGTGCCAGCAGTCCGGTGGGGATTCTATCCGAGCAGTACTTC	CASSPVGILSEQYF
TRBV12-3/TRBV12-4	TRBJ2-1	.	14	many	TGTGCCAGCAGTTTGAAGGTTACCGACAATGAGCAGTTCTTC	CASSLKVTDNEQFF
TRBV7-2	TRBJ2-7	TRBD2	14	few	TGTGCCAGCAGCCTCGGACTAGCTATGTACGAGCAGTACTTC	CASSLGLAMYEQYF
TRBV20-1	TRBJ2-7	TRBD1	14	many	TGCAGTGCCAACAATCACAGGGGGTCCTACGAGCAGTACTTC	CSANNHRGSYEQYF
TRBV4-3	TRBJ2-1	TRBD2	17	many	TGCGCCAGCAGCCAATACTTTTCCCTAGCGGAGGACAATGAGCAGTTCTTC	CASSQYFSLAEDNEQFF
TRBV24-1	TRBJ2-1	TRBD2	16	many	TGTGCCACCAGTGATGGAGCGGGGGGACAGTACAATGAGCAGTTCTTC	CATSDGAGGQYNEQFF
TRBV9	TRBJ2-7	TRBD1	15	.	TGTGCCAGCAGCGTGGGACAGGGGACGCCCTACGAGCAGTACTTC	CASSVGQGTPYEQYF
TRBV20-1	TRBJ2-1	.	12	few	TGCAGTGCTAGGACCCTAGTTAATGAGCAGTTCTTC	CSARTLVNEQFF
TRBV7-9	TRBJ2-7	.	11	many	TGTGCCAGCAGCTCATACTACGAGCAGTACTTC	CASSSYYEQYF
TRBV5-6	TRBJ1-1	.	12	many	TGTGCCAGCAGCTTCAGGGCTTCTGAAGCTTTCTTT	CASSFRASEAFF
TRBV20-1	TRBJ1-1	.	14	.	TGCAGTGCTAGATTGGGGGATGGGAACACTGAAGCTTTCTTT	CSARLGDGNTEAFF
TRBV7-2	TRBJ1-1	TRBD1	15	.	TGTGCCAGCACCGACTTGGGAACAGGGGGACTTGAAGCTTTCTTT	CASTDLGTGGLEAFF
TRBV7-3	TRBJ2-2	TRBD1	15	.	TGTGCCAGCTCACAGGGGGCCTCGAACACCGGGGAGCTGTTTTTT	CASSQGASNTGELFF
TRBV6-1	TRBJ1-5	.	14	.	TGTGCCAGCACCGAACGGGTGGGCAATCAGCCCCAGCATTTT	CASTERVGNQPQHF
TRBV7-6	TRBJ2-1	.	16	many	TGTGCCAGCAGCTTAGGATGGTTGCGCGGGTCGCGGGAGCAGTTCTTC	CASSLGWLRGSREQFF
TRBV20-1	TRBJ2-7	TRBD1	14	many	TGCAGTGCTAGTCTAACAGGGGTCTCCTACGAGCAGTACTTC	CSASLTGVSYEQYF
TRBV4-2	TRBJ2-7	TRBD2	17	.	TGTGCCAGCAGCCAAGAACCTAGCGGGCCCGTTTCCTACGAGCAGTACTTC	CASSQEPSGPVSYEQYF
TRBV21-1	TRBJ2-7	.	15	.	TGTGCCAGCACCGGGCCGGGACTACCGTCCTACGAGCAGTACTTC	CASTGPGLPSYEQYF